These T cell receptor beta chains were read from a single sample in a study of immune heterogeneity within non-small cell lung tumors. MiXCR was run by TCRdb on the multiplex PCR reads, yielding one entry per CDR3 protein. This sample has 10,000 to 13,000 distinct CDR3 sequences, with 25% to 35% found just once. The sample comprised lung tumor tissue. These receptors originate from a woman aged 55-70 years with non-small cell lung cancer. Each CDR3 is given with its conserved first and last residue. D genes are given only for firm matches. Where a row states a size, it is once, few, many or the class of an expanded clone; other rows omit it.

DNA	CDR3	D	size	J	V
TGTGCCAGCAGTTCCCCTGGACAGGGACACGAGCAGTACTTC	CASSSPGQGHEQYF	TRBD1	medium-sized	TRBJ2-7	TRBV6-1
TGTGCCAGCATGTTCAGCTCTGGGGCCAACGTCCTGACTTTC	CASMFSSGANVLTF	.	medium-sized	TRBJ2-6	TRBV2
TGTGCCAGCTCACCACCCGCAGGGGCTAACTATGGCTACACCTTC	CASSPPAGANYGYTF	.	.	TRBJ1-2	TRBV18
TGCAGTGCTAGAGCGACCGGGGAGCTGTTTTTT	CSARATGELFF	.	.	TRBJ2-2	TRBV20-1
TGCGCCAGCAGCCAAGATATCGCGGGGGGCGAAAACATTCAGTACTTC	CASSQDIAGGENIQYF	TRBD2	.	TRBJ2-4	TRBV4-1
TGTGCCAGCAGCTTGGACCCGACCGCGGAGACCCAGTACTTC	CASSLDPTAETQYF	.	few	TRBJ2-5	TRBV5-6
TGTGCCAGCAGTGAGACCCTGGACTCGCGGGATTCACCCCTCCACTTT	CASSETLDSRDSPLHF	.	medium-sized	TRBJ1-6	TRBV6-1
TGTGCCAGCAGCTTAGTCGGCCCCTACAATGAGCAGTTCTTC	CASSLVGPYNEQFF	.	.	TRBJ2-1	TRBV11-2
TGTGCCAGCAGTCCAGATTCCGGGACTAGCGGGATTGAGCAGTTCTTC	CASSPDSGTSGIEQFF	TRBD2	.	TRBJ2-1	TRBV6-2/TRBV6-3
TGTGCCAGTAGTATTAAGGGAAGCTACCAGCCCCAGCATTTT	CASSIKGSYQPQHF	.	many	TRBJ1-5	TRBV19
TGTGCCAGCAGTTTAAGGGGGGGTTGGTTATACAATGAGCAGTTCTTC	CASSLRGGWLYNEQFF	.	many	TRBJ2-1	TRBV12-3/TRBV12-4
TGTGCCGCCAGCATAACAGCGGGAGGGACAGATATGCAGTATTTT	CAASITAGGTDMQYF	TRBD2	.	TRBJ2-3	TRBV6-2/TRBV6-3
TGTGCCAGCAGTTACTCAGGGTCCCCCGGGGAGCTGTTTTTT	CASSYSGSPGELFF	.	medium-sized	TRBJ2-2	TRBV6-2/TRBV6-3
TGCGCCAGCAGCGAGGGGGGTGACTTGGCTGAAGCTTTCTTT	CASSEGGDLAEAFF	.	few	TRBJ1-1	TRBV5-1
TGTGCCAGCAGTGTTTCTTCAGGGGCTGGCACAGATACGCAGCATTTT	CASSVSSGAGTDTQHF	.	.	TRBJ1-5	TRBV6-1
TGTGCCAGCAGTTATACGCCTAAAGCCACAGATACGCAGTATTTT	CASSYTPKATDTQYF	.	.	TRBJ2-3	TRBV6-2/TRBV6-3
TGTGCCAGCAGTGACTCGGGGGGTGCACGGGGGGAGCTGTTTTTT	CASSDSGGARGELFF	TRBD2	.	TRBJ2-2	TRBV6-1
TGCGCCAGCAGCCAAGTAATGCGCCAAGGGGGGAATGAGCAGTTCTTC	CASSQVMRQGGNEQFF	.	.	TRBJ2-1	TRBV4-1
TGTGCCAGCAGTGACGGTGGGGGCACCTACAATGAGCAGTTCTTC	CASSDGGGTYNEQFF	.	.	TRBJ2-1	TRBV6-4
TGTGCCAGTTCGAGGGTCACCGGGGAGCTGTTTTTT	CASSRVTGELFF	.	.	TRBJ2-2	TRBV2
TGTGCCAGCAGCTCCCCCAAACAGGGGCCTTTCTTT	CASSSPKQGPFF	TRBD1	.	TRBJ1-1	TRBV7-9
TGTGCCAGTAGTATAGCCCGCAGGGCGGGGGGAAGGGAGACCCAGTACTTC	CASSIARRAGGRETQYF	TRBD2	.	TRBJ2-5	TRBV19
TGCGCCAGCAGCCTGGGACAGGCACTTGGCTACACCTTC	CASSLGQALGYTF	TRBD1	many	TRBJ1-2	TRBV5-1
TGTGCCAGCAGTGCGGACAGGGGAGGAAACACCATATATTTT	CASSADRGGNTIYF	TRBD1	.	TRBJ1-3	TRBV2
TGTGCCAGCTCACCTGTTGCGGCGGGAGAGACCCAGTACTTC	CASSPVAAGETQYF	.	many	TRBJ2-5	TRBV18
TGTGCCAGCAGCTTAGGGCGGACAGAGCTAGCGGGAAGGGAGCAGTTCTTC	CASSLGRTELAGREQFF	TRBD2	many	TRBJ2-1	TRBV13
TGCAGTGCCTTCTCAGGGTCGGGCAATCAGCCCCAGCATTTT	CSAFSGSGNQPQHF	.	.	TRBJ1-5	TRBV20-1
TGTGCCAGCAGCCACCCAGGACAGGCTTACGAGCAGTACTTC	CASSHPGQAYEQYF	TRBD1	.	TRBJ2-7	TRBV5-4
TGTGCCAGCAGTTTATCCTCCAGCTATGGCTACACCTTC	CASSLSSSYGYTF	.	medium-sized	TRBJ1-2	TRBV12-3/TRBV12-4
TGCGCCAGCAGTGAGACTGGGCTAGGGAGCCCCTCCGGCCAGTACTTC	CASSETGLGSPSGQYF	.	medium-sized	TRBJ2-4	TRBV10-1
TGCGCCAGCAGCCGGAGCGGGGGGCAGGGGAATGAGCAGTTCTTC	CASSRSGGQGNEQFF	TRBD2	few	TRBJ2-1	TRBV5-1
TGTGCCAGCAGCCAGGGACCCCAGCAGGATGGCTACACCTTC	CASSQGPQQDGYTF	.	medium-sized	TRBJ1-2	TRBV7-9
TGCAGTGCTTTAGGGGACACCCTCAGCTCCTACGAGCAGTACTTC	CSALGDTLSSYEQYF	.	.	TRBJ2-7	TRBV20-1
TGTGCCAGCTCACTACGGACCATATCGAACACCGGGGAGCTGTTTTTT	CASSLRTISNTGELFF	.	many	TRBJ2-2	TRBV18
TGCAGTGCTAGAAGGGCGGATAGCAATAAGCCCCAGCATTTT	CSARRADSNKPQHF	.	few	TRBJ1-5	TRBV20-1
TGTGCCAGTGAATGGGGGAGGAGCAATCAGCCCCAGCATTTT	CASEWGRSNQPQHF	.	medium-sized	TRBJ1-5	TRBV28
TGTGCCAGCAGCTTAAGAAGCACTGAAGCTTTCTTT	CASSLRSTEAFF	.	.	TRBJ1-1	TRBV7-2
TGTGCCACCCTGAGGAACACTGAAGCTTTCTTT	CATLRNTEAFF	.	medium-sized	TRBJ1-1	TRBV6-1
TGTGCCAGTCAGCTTACAGCTAATTCCTACGAGCAGTACTTC	CASQLTANSYEQYF	.	many	TRBJ2-7	TRBV7-9
TGTGCCAGCAGCCATATTCAGGACGGTGCAGCGACTAACTACGAGCAGTACTTC	CASSHIQDGAATNYEQYF	.	once	TRBJ2-7	TRBV6-2/TRBV6-3
TGTGCCAGCAGTAACCAGGGTAACGGGGAGCTGTTTTTT	CASSNQGNGELFF	.	many	TRBJ2-2	TRBV6-1
TGCAGTGCTACACAACACGGACAGCCCCAGCATTTT	CSATQHGQPQHF	.	.	TRBJ1-5	TRBV20-1
TGCGCCAGCAGCTTGAATCAACTAGCGGGAAGAGAGCAGTACTTC	CASSLNQLAGREQYF	TRBD2	medium-sized	TRBJ2-7	TRBV5-1
TGTGCCAGCAGGGTCGGGGGTAATTCACCCCTCCACTTT	CASRVGGNSPLHF	.	.	TRBJ1-6	TRBV27
TGTGCCACCAGTGATTCGAGGACCCTCTATGGCTACACCTTC	CATSDSRTLYGYTF	.	medium-sized	TRBJ1-2	TRBV24-1
TGCAGCGTTGAATTGTCCGCCGGAGGCACAGATACGCAGTATTTT	CSVELSAGGTDTQYF	.	few	TRBJ2-3	TRBV29-1
TGTGCCAGTAGTATGGGACAGGGGATCGGCGAGCAGTACTTC	CASSMGQGIGEQYF	TRBD1	medium-sized	TRBJ2-7	TRBV19
TGTGCCAGCAGCGCAAACAGGGGGTTGAATGAAAAACTGTTTTTT	CASSANRGLNEKLFF	TRBD1	.	TRBJ1-4	TRBV5-4
TGCAGCGGGTCTGCGGACTTCTCTGGAAACACCATATATTTT	CSGSADFSGNTIYF	.	many	TRBJ1-3	TRBV29-1
TGTGCCTGGAAGGCTCGTCTTGGCACAGATACGCAGTATTTT	CAWKARLGTDTQYF	.	many	TRBJ2-3	TRBV30
TGCGCCAGCAGCTCAAGAGCGGGGGCTGGCACAGATACGCAGTATTTT	CASSSRAGAGTDTQYF	TRBD2	many	TRBJ2-3	TRBV5-1
TGTGCCAGCAGTTACGGGGGGGGGGAGACCCAGTACTTC	CASSYGGGETQYF	TRBD2	many	TRBJ2-5	TRBV6-6